Here is one T cell receptor (beta chain) with its context. This record belongs to a study of blood T cell repertoires in COVID-19. Using immunoSEQ multiplex PCR, the repertoire was profiled, and TCRdb retains in-frame clones only, with some absent. The sample lists about 54,000 clones, around 90% seen once, with about 8.3% in the top ten. This clonotype was obtained from a man over 45 with active COVID-19. Sequencing was carried out using peripheral blood.

In DNA, the CDR3 is TGTGCCAGCAGTATCGGGACTCAGAACTATGGCTACACCTTC. It codes for CASSIGTQNYGYTF. The chain carries TRBV28 and TRBJ1-2, with a tentative D call TRBD1 (5 bases). There are 14 residues in the CDR3. V was cut by 5 bases and J by 2 bases, with 12 bases left in between. Germline CDR1 is MDHEN and CDR2 is SYDVKM.